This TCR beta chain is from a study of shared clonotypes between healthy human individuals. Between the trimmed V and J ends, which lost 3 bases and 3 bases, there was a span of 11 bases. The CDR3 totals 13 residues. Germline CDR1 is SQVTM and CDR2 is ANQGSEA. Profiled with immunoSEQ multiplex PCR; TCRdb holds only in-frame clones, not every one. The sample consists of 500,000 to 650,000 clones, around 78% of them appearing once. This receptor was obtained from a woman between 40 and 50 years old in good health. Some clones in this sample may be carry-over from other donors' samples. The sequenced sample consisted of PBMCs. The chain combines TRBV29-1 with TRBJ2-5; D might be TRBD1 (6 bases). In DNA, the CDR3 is TGCAGCGTTGATACTACAGGGAAAGAGACCCAGTACTTC. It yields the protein CSVDTTGKETQYF. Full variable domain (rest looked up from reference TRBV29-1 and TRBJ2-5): SAVISQKPSRDICQRGTSLTIQCQVDSQVTMMFWYRQQPGQSLTLIATANQGSEATYESGFVIDKFPISRPNLTFSTLTVSNMSPEDSSIYLCSVDTTGKETQYFGPGTRLLVL.